This T cell receptor beta chain was identified during a study of cytomegalovirus exposure and HLA in healthy donors. Points from the study as a whole: It was reported that the classifier diagnosed cytomegalovirus status with high specificity and sensitivity in both the original and validation cohorts. The investigators catalogued 150 to 200 TCR beta chains as cytomegalovirus-associated.

CDR3 length equals 15 residues. The ends were cut back, 0 bases at V and 8 bases at J, with 13 bases in the middle. In germline, CDR1 is SNHLY, CDR2 FYNNEI. Clones were read by immunoSEQ multiplex PCR, and TCRdb kept only the in-frame ones, dropping some. The top ten hold around 0.8% of the sample, which has roughly 350,000 clones, 80% to 90% seen once. Concerning this clone: The antigen is unknown.

Material: PBMCs. The chain combines TRBV2 with TRBJ1-4, with D possibly TRBD1 on 5 matching bases. This sequence originates from a woman aged 18-29 years in good health and CMV-seronegative. CDR3 loop: CASSEADGGTEKLFF. The DNA for the CDR3 is TGTGCCAGCAGTGAAGCGGACGGGGGGACGGAAAAACTGTTTTTT.